This T cell receptor beta chain was sequenced for a study of blood T cell repertoires in COVID-19. Using immunoSEQ multiplex PCR, the repertoire was profiled, and TCRdb retains in-frame clones only, with some absent. The sample includes approximately 170,000 clones, 80% of them seen just once. Trimming removed 2 bases at V and 9 bases at J, with 11 bases between. The CDR3 loop spans 13 amino acids. The gene calls are TRBV12-3 or TRBV12-4 and TRBJ1-3; no reliable D call. Sample: PBMCs or T cells enriched from blood (not recorded which). This TCR was recovered from a man aged 35-49 years who had recovered from COVID-19. CDR3 DNA sequence: TGTGCCAGCAGTTTATTCGGGAGAGGCACCATATATTTT. This translates into CASSLFGRGTIYF.